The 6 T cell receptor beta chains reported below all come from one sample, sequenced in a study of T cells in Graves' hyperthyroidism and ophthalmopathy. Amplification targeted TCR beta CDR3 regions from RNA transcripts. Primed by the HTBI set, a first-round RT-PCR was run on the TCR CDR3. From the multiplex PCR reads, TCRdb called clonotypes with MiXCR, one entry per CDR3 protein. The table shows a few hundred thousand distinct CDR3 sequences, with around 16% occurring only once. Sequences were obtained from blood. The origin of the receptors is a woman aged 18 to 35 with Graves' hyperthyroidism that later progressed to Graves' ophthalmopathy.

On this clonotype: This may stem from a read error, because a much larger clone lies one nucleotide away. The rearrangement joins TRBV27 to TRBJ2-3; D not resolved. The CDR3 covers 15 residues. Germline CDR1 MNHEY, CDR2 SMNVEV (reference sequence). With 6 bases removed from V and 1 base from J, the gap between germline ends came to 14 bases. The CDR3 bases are TGTGCCAGCAGAGGACCCAGTCGTGGCACAGATACGCAGTATTTT. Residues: CASRGPSRGTDTQYF.

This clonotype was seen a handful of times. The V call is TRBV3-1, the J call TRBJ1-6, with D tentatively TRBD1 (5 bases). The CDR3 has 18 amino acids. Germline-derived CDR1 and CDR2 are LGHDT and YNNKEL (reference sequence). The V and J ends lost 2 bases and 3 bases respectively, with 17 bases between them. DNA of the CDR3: TGTGCCAGCAGCCAAAGCCAGGGATGGGGAAACTATAATTCACCCCTCCACTTT. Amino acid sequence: CASSQSQGWGNYNSPLHF.

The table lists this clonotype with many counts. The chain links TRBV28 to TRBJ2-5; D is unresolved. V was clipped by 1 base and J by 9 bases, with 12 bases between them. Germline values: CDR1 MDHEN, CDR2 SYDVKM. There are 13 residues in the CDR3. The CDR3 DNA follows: TGTGCCAGCAGTTTATACTCCCGTGGGGCCCAGTACTTC. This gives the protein CASSLYSRGAQYF.

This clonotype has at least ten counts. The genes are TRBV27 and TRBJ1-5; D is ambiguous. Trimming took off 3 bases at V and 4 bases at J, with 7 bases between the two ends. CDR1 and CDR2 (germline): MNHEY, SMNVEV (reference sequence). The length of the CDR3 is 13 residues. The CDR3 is CASSLGWNQPQHF. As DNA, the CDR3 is TGTGCCAGCAGTTTGGGGTGGAATCAGCCCCAGCATTTT.

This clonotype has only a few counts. The CDR3 reads CASSWGTGSGRGEQYF. CDR3 DNA: TGTGCCAGCAGTTGGGGGACAGGGAGCGGGAGGGGCGAGCAGTACTTC. This rearrangement joins TRBV12-3 or TRBV12-4 to TRBJ2-7, with D perhaps matching TRBD2 (10 bases). The CDR3 is 16 amino acids. V lost 4 bases and J lost 6, with 22 bases in between.

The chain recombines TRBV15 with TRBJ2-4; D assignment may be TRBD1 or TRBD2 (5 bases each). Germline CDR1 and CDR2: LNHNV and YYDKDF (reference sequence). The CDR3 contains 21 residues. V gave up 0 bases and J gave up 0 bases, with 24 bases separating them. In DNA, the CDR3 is TGTGCCACCAGCAGAGATAGGATTGGGGTCTTGGGGGAAGTAGCCAAAAACATTCAGTACTTC. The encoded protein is CATSRDRIGVLGEVAKNIQYF.